The source of this T cell receptor beta chain is a study of PD-L1 blockade in urothelial cancer. Sequenced by immunoSEQ multiplex PCR; TCRdb stores in-frame clones only, minus some. This repertoire shows about 130,000 clones, roughly 80% found once; its top ten account for under 3.5%. The V segment lost 2 bases and the J segment 9 bases; nucleotides outside the gene matches: 6. This CDR3 comprises 15 residues. In germline, CDR1 is SGHRS, CDR2 YFSETQ. Time point specified: pretreatment peripheral blood. With regard to this clone: The antigen is undetermined.

Study outcomes and limitations: When measured at 3 weeks, tumor-associated blood clones expanded more in durable-benefit patients.

The sequence derives from a man aged 45-65 years with urothelial cancer. The sequences come from PBMCs, collected around atezolizumab (anti-PD-L1) treatment. The chain combines TRBV5-1 with TRBJ2-1, with TRBD2 identical over 12 bases. CDR3 loop: CASSFLLAGGSEQFF. CDR3 nucleotides: TGCGCCAGCAGCTTCCTACTAGCGGGAGGAAGTGAGCAGTTCTTC.